This T cell receptor beta chain was identified in a study of cytomegalovirus exposure and HLA in healthy donors. Overall study findings and caveats: Reports showed the classifier diagnosing cytomegalovirus status with high specificity and sensitivity.

A note on this clone: The antigen remains unidentified.

Germline-derived CDR1 and CDR2 are SGHVS and FQNEAQ. The length of the CDR3 is 18 residues. V dropped 2 bases and J dropped 0; count of bases not matched to a gene: 6. The PCR was carried out with 60 Vbeta primers and 13 Jbeta primers. Repertoires were generated with immunoSEQ multiplex PCR, while TCRdb's copy carries only in-frame clones and drops some. Of 120,000 to 150,000 clones listed, 80% were seen once; the top ten hold nearly 7%. Sequences were obtained from PBMCs. The genes are TRBV7-8 and TRBJ1-4; 10 positions match TRBD1. This receptor was identified in a man aged 35-49 years in good health and CMV-seropositive. The DNA of the CDR3 is TGTGCCAGCAGCTTAATCTGGACAGGGGGAGCAACTAATGAAAAACTGTTTTTT. It yields the protein CASSLIWTGGATNEKLFF.